These 29 T cell receptor beta chains were sequenced from one sample in a study of T cells after yellow fever vaccination. Each CDR3 protein gets one entry after TCRdb re-called the 5' RACE reads with MiXCR. This table has about 300,000 distinct CDR3 sequences, around 10% appearing once. The sample was CD4+ T cells sorted from PBMCs, taken 5 days after the yellow fever booster vaccination. These TCRs come from a man younger than 35 who received the YFV17D yellow fever vaccine.

This clonotype came up a few times. The V gene is TRBV18, the J gene TRBJ1-2, with 7 bases lining up with TRBD1. Trimming cost V 3 bases and J 2 bases; bases outside gene matches: 6. The germline V gene encodes CDR1 KGHSH and CDR2 LQKENI. CDR3 length: 15 residues. The CDR3 loop is CASSPREGGNYGYTF. The CDR3 DNA reads TGTGCCAGCTCACCCAGGGAAGGGGGCAACTATGGCTACACCTTC.

This clonotype was picked up a small number of times. This chain links TRBV29-1 with TRBJ2-2; tentative D call: TRBD2 (7 bases). The CDR3 consists of 20 residues. The ends were cut back, 1 base at V and 8 bases at J, with 32 bases in the middle. Germline V gene data show CDR1 as SQVTM and CDR2 as ANQGSEA. The CDR3, as DNA: TGCAGCGTTGAAGCCGCGGGACAAGATGGGCGGGGGAGATATAAGGGGGAGCTGTTTTTT. This encodes CSVEAAGQDGRGRYKGELFF.

The table lists this clonotype with a few counts. The gene calls are TRBV6-2 or TRBV6-3 and TRBJ2-5; D might be TRBD2 (5 bases). V dropped 5 bases and J dropped 8 bases, with 12 bases sitting between them. Germline CDR1 MNHEY, CDR2 SVGEGT. CDR3 length: 12 residues. Here the CDR3 DNA reads TGTGCCAGCAGTCCCGGGATTGAAACCCAGTACTTC. It encodes CASSPGIETQYF.

J is TRBJ2-3 and V is TRBV20-1, with a tentative D call TRBD2 (7 bases). This CDR3 spans 15 amino acids. Trimming pared 1 base from V and 5 bases from J, leaving 16 bases between. The germline V gene encodes CDR1 DFQATT and CDR2 SNEGSKA (reference sequence). CDR3: CSARVVGGPVDTQYF. The CDR3 DNA reads as TGCAGTGCTAGAGTGGTGGGGGGGCCTGTAGATACGCAGTATTTT.

The table lists this clonotype with a few counts. The chain couples TRBV6-2 or TRBV6-3 to TRBJ1-2; 7 positions agree with TRBD1. After removal of 8 bases from V and 3 bases from J, the junction contained 3 bases not matched to a gene. CDR3 length: 12 amino acids. From germline, CDR1 is MNHEY and CDR2 SVGEGT. DNA for the CDR3: TGTGCCAGCGGGACAGTCTACTATGGCTACACCTTC. It yields the protein CASGTVYYGYTF.

This clonotype was detected ten times or more. The chain employs TRBV7-2 and TRBJ2-2; D unclear. The CDR3 spans 13 residues. Germline V CDR1 and CDR2: SGHTA, FQGNSA. The V and J ends lost 5 bases and 6 bases respectively, with 10 bases between them. As DNA, the CDR3 is TGTGCCAGCAGCGGACGAAGAGCCGGGGAGCTGTTTTTT. Residues: CASSGRRAGELFF.

This clonotype turned up a few times. The chain has TRBV4-3 and TRBJ1-1, with a possible D match to TRBD1 (6 bases). The V end lost 3 bases, the J end lost 1 base, and 12 bases lay between the germline ends. In germline, CDR1 is LGHNA, CDR2 YSLEER. The CDR3 extends over 15 amino acids. CDR3 sequence: CASSHHLQGNTEAFF. As DNA, the CDR3 is TGCGCCAGCAGCCACCACCTACAGGGGAACACTGAAGCTTTCTTT.

The sample holds a few counts of this clonotype. The J gene is TRBJ2-3, the V gene TRBV12-3 or TRBV12-4; D could derive from TRBD1 or TRBD2 (5 bases each). CDR3 length: 14 residues. The V and J ends lost 8 bases and 2 bases respectively, with 14 bases between them. The CDR3 loop is CASGTGPNTDTQYF. CDR3 nucleotides: TGTGCCAGCGGGACGGGACCAAACACAGATACGCAGTATTTT.

The chain combines TRBV5-4 with TRBJ2-2; D possibly uses TRBD1 or TRBD2 (5 bases each). The CDR3 sequence is 17 residues long. V lost 1 base and J 4 bases, leaving 17 bases between the germline ends. CDR1 is SGHNT and CDR2 is YYREEE in the germline V gene (reference sequence). The CDR3 DNA sequence: TGTGCCAGCAGCTTGAGGACAAGACCGGACTTCACCGGGGAGCTGTTTTTT. Its protein is CASSLRTRPDFTGELFF.

This clonotype has just a few counts. This sequence joins TRBV7-9 and TRBJ1-2, with D unclear. Trimming pared 1 base from V and 0 bases from J, leaving 12 bases between. The CDR3 totals 16 residues. Germline V gene data show CDR1 as SEHNR and CDR2 as FQNEAQ (reference sequence). This chain's CDR3 is CASSLVWGEANYGYTF. The CDR3 region has the DNA TGTGCCAGCAGCTTAGTATGGGGAGAAGCTAACTATGGCTACACCTTC.

There are many counts of this clonotype. The J gene is TRBJ2-7, the V gene TRBV4-3; D is perhaps TRBD1 (6 bases). CDR3 length: 15 residues. Trimming stripped 4 bases from V and 1 base from J, with 14 bases between. Germline CDR1 reads LGHNA; CDR2 reads YSLEER. Here the CDR3 DNA reads TGCGCCAGCAGCCGCGAGGACAGTCGGTCCTACGAGCAGTACTTC. It specifies CASSREDSRSYEQYF.

In its sample, this clonotype was seen a few times. This chain uses TRBV20-1 with TRBJ2-3, with D possibly TRBD2 on 5 matching bases. V lost 6 bases and J lost 3, with 13 bases in between. This CDR3 spans 13 amino acids. CDR1 and CDR2 from the germline V gene are DFQATT and SNEGSKA (reference sequence). CDR3 loop: CSATRVGTDTQYF. CDR3 bases: TGCAGTGCCACGAGGGTTGGTACAGATACGCAGTATTTT.

The chain recombines TRBV7-8 with TRBJ2-5; 8 bases align to TRBD2. Germline CDR1 is SGHVS and CDR2 is FQNEAQ. The CDR3 runs 16 residues. V shed 3 bases, J shed 1 base, and the junction held 7 bases outside the gene matches. CDR3 loop: CASSFVSGTLQETQYF. As DNA, the CDR3 is TGTGCCAGCAGCTTCGTTAGCGGGACCCTCCAAGAGACCCAGTACTTC.

The gene calls are TRBV4-2 and TRBJ2-3; the D gene is possibly TRBD2 (6 bases). The CDR3 loop spans 16 amino acids. Germline values: CDR1 LGHNA, CDR2 YNFKEQ. Deletions cut 1 base from V and 4 bases from J, with 15 bases between. This CDR3 reads CASSQVGHGGADTQYF. Written as DNA, the CDR3 is TGTGCCAGCAGCCAAGTCGGTCACGGGGGAGCAGATACGCAGTATTTT.

This clonotype was recorded a few times. The genes are TRBV21-1 and TRBJ1-1. TRBV21-1 has pseudogene status. CDR3 length: 15 residues. CDR3: CASIRWQGPNTEAFF. Here the CDR3 DNA reads TGTGCCAGCATCCGCTGGCAGGGCCCGAACACTGAAGCTTTCTTT.

The chain is built from TRBV24-1 and TRBJ1-2; the D is unclear. This CDR3 has 12 amino acids. The germline V and J ends were trimmed by 3 bases and 7 bases, with 8 bases remaining between them. Germline CDR1 reads KGHDR; CDR2 reads SFDVKD. The CDR3 nucleotides are TGTGCCACCAGTGATAATAGAGGTGGCTACACCTTC. Translating it yields CATSDNRGGYTF.

This clonotype was detected only a few times. The rearrangement joins TRBV9 to TRBJ2-5; D may correspond to TRBD1 or TRBD2 (5 bases each). The CDR3 has 15 residues. The germline V gene encodes CDR1 SGDLS and CDR2 YYNGEE. The V end lost 3 bases, the J end lost 3 bases, and 15 bases lay between the germline ends. The DNA for the CDR3 is TGTGCCAGCAGCGCTGCCGGGACGCCGGAAGAGACCCAGTACTTC. As protein: CASSAAGTPEETQYF.

The sample holds many counts of this clonotype. The chain joins TRBV18 to TRBJ2-7, with 11 positions matching TRBD2. The V gene end was trimmed by 6 bases and the J gene end by 0 bases; junction bases not matched to a gene: 1. The CDR3 spans 14 residues. Germline assignment: CDR1 KGHSH and CDR2 LQKENI. The CDR3 coding sequence is TGTGCCAGCTCTGGGACTAGCGGCTCCTACGAGCAGTACTTC. It codes for CASSGTSGSYEQYF.

There are a few counts of this clonotype. The genes are TRBV7-8 and TRBJ2-1; 10 bases agree with TRBD1. Germline values: CDR1 SGHVS, CDR2 FQNEAQ. The J segment lost 6 bases and the V segment lost 5 bases, leaving 7 bases of the junction unmatched. This CDR3 comprises 15 residues. The CDR3 loop reads CASSTRQGAFNEQFF. DNA of the CDR3: TGTGCCAGCAGCACAAGACAGGGGGCTTTCAATGAGCAGTTCTTC.

There are a few counts of this clonotype. This chain connects TRBV4-2 to TRBJ1-4; possible D gene TRBD1, 5 bases. V was trimmed by 0 bases and J by 4 bases, leaving 9 bases between them. This CDR3 region has 15 residues. Germline V gives CDR1 LGHNA, CDR2 YNFKEQ. CDR3 residues: CASSQETVINEKLFF. The CDR3 coding sequence is TGTGCCAGCAGCCAAGAGACAGTCATTAATGAAAAACTGTTTTTT.

The chain carries TRBV21-1 and TRBJ2-4; the table's D call, TRBD2, has no DNA check behind it. TRBV21-1 is a pseudogene segment. The CDR3 length is 17 residues. The CDR3 sequence: CASSKEGPSGTKNIQYF. In DNA, the CDR3 is TGTGCCAGCAGCAAAGAGGGGCCTAGCGGTACCAAAAACATTCAGTACTTC.

In its sample, this clonotype was seen many times. This chain connects TRBV6-2 or TRBV6-3 to TRBJ2-3; 8 bases match TRBD2. Germline V gene sequence: CDR1 MNHEY, CDR2 SVGEGT. The trim removed 6 bases at V and 2 bases at J, leaving 13 bases unmatched. CDR3 length equals 17 residues. The CDR3 protein is CASRNRTSPRFTDTQYF. Written as DNA, the CDR3 is TGTGCCAGCAGGAACCGGACTAGCCCGAGATTCACAGATACGCAGTATTTT.

This clonotype has a handful of counts. J is TRBJ2-1 and V is TRBV19; perhaps TRBD2 as D (5 bases). The CDR3 is 15 amino acids. The V end lost 6 bases, the J end lost 0 bases, and 12 bases lay between the germline ends. CDR1 LNHDA and CDR2 SQIVND come from the germline V gene (reference sequence). This CDR3 is CASRQTRSSYNEQFF. CDR3 coding DNA: TGTGCCAGTAGGCAAACTAGGAGCTCCTACAATGAGCAGTTCTTC.

This clonotype was counted between two and nine times. The V gene is TRBV2, the J gene TRBJ2-1; no clear D. Trimming left V 4 bases short and J 7 bases short, with 17 bases between. The CDR3 totals 15 residues. In germline, CDR1 is SNHLY, CDR2 FYNNEI. The CDR3 nucleotides read TGTGCCAGCAGTGTTGCACCCTCTTCTGGGAATGAGCAGTTCTTC. Translation gives CASSVAPSSGNEQFF.

This clonotype turned up a few times. V gene TRBV5-1 combines with J gene TRBJ1-1; TRBD1 might be the D (5 bases). The CDR3 contains 14 residues. CDR1 SGHRS and CDR2 YFSETQ come from the germline V gene. V lost 4 bases and J lost 0, with 10 bases in between. Here the CDR3 reads CASSLDIMNTEAFF. The CDR3, as DNA: TGCGCCAGCAGCCTGGACATAATGAACACTGAAGCTTTCTTT.

This clonotype was detected a few times. This chain connects TRBV20-1 to TRBJ2-3; D possibly corresponds to TRBD1 (5 bases). V dropped 4 bases and J dropped 5 bases, with 16 bases sitting between them. Per the germline V gene, CDR1 is DFQATT and CDR2 is SNEGSKA (reference sequence). The CDR3 runs to 14 residues. The CDR3 DNA follows: TGCAGTGCTATAGCCCCAGGGCGTGGAGATACGCAGTATTTT. Encoded protein: CSAIAPGRGDTQYF.

The chain couples TRBV3-1 to TRBJ2-1, with TRBD1 identical over 8 bases. Per the germline V gene, CDR1 is LGHDT and CDR2 is YNNKEL (reference sequence). This CDR3 region has 14 residues. V was clipped by 4 bases and J by 6 bases; unmatched bases: 5. The CDR3 sequence is CASSRTGQGNEQFF. Written as DNA, the CDR3 is TGTGCCAGCAGCCGAACTGGACAGGGCAATGAGCAGTTCTTC.

The V gene is TRBV5-1, the J gene TRBJ2-1, with TRBD1 matching over 9 bases. The germline V gene has CDR1 SGHRS and CDR2 YFSETQ. V trimming: 4 bases; J trimming: 7 bases; junction bases outside the gene matches: 9. The CDR3 sequence is 15 residues long. The CDR3 sequence: CASSEISGQGNEQFF. CDR3 sequence (DNA): TGCGCCAGCAGCGAAATTTCAGGACAGGGGAATGAGCAGTTCTTC.

The V call is TRBV12-3 or TRBV12-4, the J call TRBJ2-2, with 8 bases matching TRBD1. J gave up 5 bases and V 6 bases, and 5 bases lay outside the gene matches. This CDR3 comprises 14 residues. CDR3 residues: CASRQGAGTGELFF. As DNA, the CDR3 is TGTGCCAGCAGGCAGGGGGCGGGGACCGGGGAGCTGTTTTTT.